The 27 T cell receptor beta chains in this list originate from one sample, sequenced in a study of cytomegalovirus exposure and HLA in healthy donors. PCR employed 60 Vbeta and 13 Jbeta primers. Clones were read by immunoSEQ multiplex PCR, and TCRdb kept only the in-frame ones, dropping some. Among roughly 150,000 clones, 70% to 85% were seen once, and the ten largest hold around 6.3%. What was sequenced was PBMCs. These receptors all stem from a man aged 40-49 years in good health and CMV-seropositive.

V is TRBV18 and J is TRBJ1-2, with D hard to call. CDR3 length: 15 amino acids. V was pared by 1 base and J by 6 bases, with 15 bases between. Per germline, CDR1 KGHSH and CDR2 LQKENI. CDR3 region: CASSPLAGDRNGYTF. In nucleotides, the CDR3 is TGTGCCAGCTCACCACTCGCCGGAGATCGGAATGGCTACACCTTC.

Comments on this clone: Other nucleotide sequences from this sample produce the same CDR3. The chain combines TRBV5-1 with TRBJ2-3; a possible D gene is TRBD1 (6 bases). Per germline, CDR1 SGHRS and CDR2 YFSETQ. The CDR3 totals 13 residues. The V and J ends lost 0 bases and 4 bases respectively, with 6 bases between them. As DNA, the CDR3 is TGCGCCAGCAGCTTGGACAGGGCAGATACGCAGTATTTT. Its protein product is CASSLDRADTQYF.

V and J are TRBV13 and TRBJ1-1; D is undetermined. The CDR3 has 13 residues. Deletions cut 5 bases from V and 2 bases from J, with 9 bases between. Germline-derived CDR1 and CDR2 are PRHDT and FYEKMQ (reference sequence). The CDR3 DNA sequence: TGTGCCAGCAGCGTACAGAGTAACACTGAAGCTTTCTTT. This sequence encodes CASSVQSNTEAFF.

CDR3 in DNA: TGCGCCAGCAGCTTGGGTTTAGGGACTAGAGAGGAGACCCAGTACTTC. Translation gives CASSLGLGTREETQYF. This chain connects TRBV5-1 to TRBJ2-5; TRBD2 matches 8 bases. Germline V gene lookup returns CDR1 SGHRS and CDR2 YFSETQ. CDR3 length equals 16 residues. Trimming removed 0 bases from V and 5 bases from J; junction bases left unmatched: 9.

The chain uses TRBV20-1 and TRBJ1-1; D not certain. The germline V and J ends were trimmed by 6 bases and 6 bases, with 11 bases remaining between them. The CDR3 is 11 amino acids. Looked up from germline, CDR1 is DFQATT and CDR2 is SNEGSKA (reference sequence). The CDR3 DNA sequence: TGCAGTGCCGGACTCGTCTCTGAAGCTTTCTTT. Translation: CSAGLVSEAFF.

This clone was found once. The V gene is TRBV18, the J gene TRBJ2-7, with D unclear. Germline V gene lookup returns CDR1 KGHSH and CDR2 LQKENI. The CDR3 contains 13 residues. V lost 0 bases and J lost 6, with 9 bases in between. As DNA, the CDR3 is TGTGCCAGCTCACCACCGAATGAGAGCGAGCAGTACTTC. Protein: CASSPPNESEQYF.

This clone was recorded only once. V gene TRBV5-5 combines with J gene TRBJ1-2, with TRBD1 matching over 9 bases. With V trimmed by 2 bases and J by 7 bases, 3 bases remained unmatched. The CDR3 runs 13 residues. Germline V CDR1 and CDR2: SGHKS, YYEKEE (reference sequence). Here the CDR3 DNA reads TGTGCCAGCAGCTTAGTACAGGGGGCTGGCTACACCTTC. Translation gives CASSLVQGAGYTF.

The J gene is TRBJ2-3, the V gene TRBV30, with TRBD2 matching over 11 bases. Germline loops: CDR1 GTSNPN, CDR2 SVGIG (reference sequence). The CDR3 totals 16 residues. V trimming: 1 base; J trimming: 6 bases; junction bases outside the gene matches: 9. This CDR3 reads CAWSAPRLAGTDTQYF. The CDR3 DNA reads TGTGCCTGGAGTGCCCCCCGACTAGCGGGAACCGATACGCAGTATTTT.

The genes are TRBV5-4 and TRBJ2-1; D may be TRBD2 (5 bases). Germline-derived CDR1 and CDR2 are SGHNT and YYREEE (reference sequence). CDR3 length equals 15 residues. The V and J ends lost 1 base and 0 bases respectively, with 8 bases between them. CDR3 DNA sequence: TGTGCCAGCAGCTTGATAGCGAGCTCCTACAATGAGCAGTTCTTC. It specifies CASSLIASSYNEQFF.

The chain employs TRBV19 and TRBJ1-2; perhaps TRBD1 as D (6 bases). The CDR3 is 16 residues long. Germline values: CDR1 LNHDA, CDR2 SQIVND (reference sequence). V lost 0 bases to trimming and J lost 0 bases, with 11 bases between them. In nucleotides, the CDR3 is TGTGCCAGTAGTATAGAAACAGGGAGAACTAACTATGGCTACACCTTC. Amino acid sequence: CASSIETGRTNYGYTF.

The rearrangement joins TRBV29-1 to TRBJ2-7; 10 bases agree with TRBD2. Trimming cost V 2 bases and J 5 bases; bases outside gene matches: 6. The CDR3 is 14 residues long. Germline V gene lookup returns CDR1 SQVTM and CDR2 ANQGSEA. In DNA form, the CDR3 reads TGCAGCGTTGAACCGGCTAGCGGGAGCAACGAGCAGTACTTC. It encodes CSVEPASGSNEQYF.

In this sample, this clone turned up once. This chain connects TRBV6-1 to TRBJ2-1; 9 bases are a match to TRBD2. The germline gives CDR1 MNHNS, CDR2 SASEGT. V was clipped by 7 bases and J by 7 bases; unmatched bases: 11. The length of the CDR3 is 15 residues. Here the CDR3 DNA reads TGTGCCAGCACCGAAGGGACTAGCCGTCGAAATGAGCAGTTCTTC. Its translation is CASTEGTSRRNEQFF.

This clone showed up just once. This chain joins TRBV30 and TRBJ1-2; 9 bases are a match to TRBD1. CDR3 length: 13 amino acids. Per germline, CDR1 GTSNPN and CDR2 SVGIG (reference sequence). J was trimmed by 5 bases and V by 2 bases; bases with no gene match: 3. The CDR3 sequence: CAWSTGTGYGYTF. The CDR3 DNA reads as TGTGCCTGGAGTACGGGGACAGGGTATGGCTACACCTTC.

The table lists this clone with a count of one. V usage is TRBV5-6 and J usage is TRBJ2-1, with 8 bases fitting TRBD2. CDR3 length equals 13 residues. V dropped 0 bases and J dropped 9; count of bases not matched to a gene: 2. Germline CDR1 reads SGHDT; CDR2 reads YYEEEE. The CDR3 sequence is CASSLASGFEQFF. CDR3 coding DNA: TGTGCCAGCAGCTTGGCTAGCGGGTTTGAGCAGTTCTTC.

The chain combines TRBV9 with TRBJ2-3, with TRBD2 as a possible D gene (5 bases). CDR3 length equals 14 residues. The V gene lost 4 bases and the J gene lost 4 bases, with 13 bases spanning the gap. CDR1 is SGDLS and CDR2 is YYNGEE in the germline V gene. In DNA, the CDR3 is TGTGCCAGCAGCCGCCGTGGGGAGTCAGATACGCAGTATTTT. Translation: CASSRRGESDTQYF.

V is TRBV4-1 and J is TRBJ1-6, with D perhaps matching TRBD1 (5 bases). CDR3 size: 14 residues. V was clipped by 4 bases and J by 5 bases, with 9 bases between them. Germline lookup yields CDR1 MGHRA and CDR2 YSYEKL. The CDR3 DNA sequence: TGCGCCAGCAGCCTAGGGGTGAATAATTCACCCCTCCACTTT. It is translated as CASSLGVNNSPLHF.

V usage is TRBV5-5 and J usage is TRBJ2-1; TRBD2 matches 11 bases. Germline CDR1 reads SGHKS; CDR2 reads YYEKEE (reference sequence). The V gene end was trimmed by 3 bases and the J gene end by 3 bases; junction bases not matched to a gene: 8. This CDR3 spans 17 amino acids. CDR3 sequence reads: CASSSGTSGSDYNEQFF. The CDR3 DNA follows: TGTGCCAGCAGCTCTGGTACTAGCGGGAGTGACTACAATGAGCAGTTCTTC.

Concerning this clone itself: At one end the junction does not follow the germline gene, possibly because of a read error. The chain links TRBV2 to TRBJ2-2, with 8 bases lining up with TRBD2. Germline CDR1 is SNHLY and CDR2 is FYNNEI. CDR3 length: 15 amino acids. CDR3 sequence reads: CGTGGRSLRTGELFF. CDR3 coding DNA: TGCGGGACGGGCGGGAGGAGTCTTAGGACCGGGGAGCTGTTTTTT.

The chain employs TRBV19 and TRBJ1-5; no firm D call. CDR1 and CDR2 (germline): LNHDA, SQIVND (reference sequence). Trimming left V 6 bases short and J 5 bases short, with 11 bases between. The length of the CDR3 is 13 residues. The CDR3 DNA sequence: TGTGCCAGTAGCGGAGGGTACGATCAGCCCCAGCATTTT. Its translation is CASSGGYDQPQHF.

V gene TRBV6-6 combines with J gene TRBJ2-1; 8 bases are shared with TRBD2. This CDR3 has 15 residues. Germline CDR1 MNHNY, CDR2 SVGAGI (reference sequence). After removal of 1 base from V and 4 bases from J, the junction contained 3 bases not matched to a gene. Here the CDR3 reads CASSYYGRGYNEQFF. The DNA of the CDR3 is TGTGCCAGCAGTTACTACGGGAGGGGGTACAATGAGCAGTTCTTC.

The rearrangement joins TRBV5-1 to TRBJ1-2, with TRBD1 matching over 9 bases. Per germline, CDR1 SGHRS and CDR2 YFSETQ. The trim removed 5 bases at V and 3 bases at J, leaving 8 bases unmatched. This CDR3 is built from 15 residues. CDR3 DNA: TGCGCCAGCAGGACAGGGGGAATAAGGGACTATGGCTACACCTTC. Protein: CASRTGGIRDYGYTF. The entire variable domain, with the rest obtained from reference TRBV5-1 and TRBJ1-2, is as follows: KAGVTQTPRYLIKTRGQQVTLSCSPISGHRSVSWYQQTPGQGLQFLFEYFSETQRNKGNFPGRFSGRQFSNSRSEMNVSTLELGDSALYLCASRTGGIRDYGYTFGSGTRLTVV.

The J gene is TRBJ1-1, the V gene TRBV6-4, with a weak D call TRBD1 (5 bases). The CDR3 extends over 15 amino acids. CDR1 and CDR2 from the germline V gene are MRHNA and SNTAGT. Trimming stripped 4 bases from V and 5 bases from J, with 17 bases between. This chain's CDR3 is CASSAAGGGRTEAFF. CDR3 DNA: TGTGCCAGCAGTGCCGCCGGGGGGGGGAGAACTGAAGCTTTCTTT.

The chain carries TRBV5-1 and TRBJ1-2; TRBD1 matches at 10 bases. Trimming cost V 3 bases and J 5 bases; bases outside gene matches: 7. Germline V gene sequence: CDR1 SGHRS, CDR2 YFSETQ. This CDR3 is built from 15 residues. CDR3 amino acids: CASSWGRDRGYGYTF. In nucleotides, the CDR3 is TGCGCCAGCAGCTGGGGCCGGGACAGGGGTTATGGCTACACCTTC.

The chain employs TRBV19 and TRBJ2-7, with 7 bases identical to TRBD2. Germline values: CDR1 LNHDA, CDR2 SQIVND (reference sequence). This CDR3 has 14 amino acids. V gave up 3 bases and J gave up 3 bases; unmatched junction bases: 5. The CDR3: CASSILGGSYEQYF. The CDR3 DNA sequence: TGTGCCAGTAGTATTCTTGGCGGGAGCTACGAGCAGTACTTC.

J is TRBJ1-3 and V is TRBV7-2; perhaps TRBD1 as D (6 bases). This CDR3 has 16 residues. Germline V gene lookup returns CDR1 SGHTA and CDR2 FQGNSA. V was pared by 5 bases and J by 1 base, with 15 bases between. The CDR3 nucleotides are TGTGCCAGCAGCCCCTACAGGGTGGTTTCTGGAAACACCATATATTTT. The encoded protein is CASSPYRVVSGNTIYF.

This chain connects TRBV9 to TRBJ1-5; D might be TRBD1 (6 bases). Germline V gives CDR1 SGDLS, CDR2 YYNGEE. V lost 0 bases and J lost 6, with 7 bases in between. The CDR3 has 13 amino acids. In DNA form, the CDR3 reads TGTGCCAGCAGCGTAGCAGGGGTTCAGCCCCAGCATTTT. Its protein is CASSVAGVQPQHF.

The chain links TRBV14 to TRBJ2-1; a possible D gene is TRBD2 (7 bases). This CDR3 has 16 residues. V was trimmed by 0 bases and J by 7 bases, leaving 16 bases between them. Germline V lookup: CDR1 SGHDN, CDR2 FVKESK. The DNA for the CDR3 is TGTGCCAGCAGCCAAGATCGGACAGTCGGGAGGAATGAGCAGTTCTTC. Its protein is CASSQDRTVGRNEQFF.